This T cell receptor (beta chain) was sequenced in a study of human T cells and chemical hapten exposure (dated by TCRdb to about 2021). For the study in its entirety: For sensitization, 2% DPC in acetone was applied to an approximately 2 cm by approximately 2 cm area of upper inner arm skin. Patients additionally received weekly therapeutic DPC doses to the scalp throughout the approximately 25-week study period. Patch testing was performed on the upper back with Finn chambers containing 0.01% DPC, and the patch tests were scored after 6 days according to International Contact Dermatitis Research Group standards. The patient cohort, mostly female, included alopecia areata with under or over 50% scalp involvement, alopecia totalis and alopecia universalis. Libraries were combined into a pool for sequencing, and differences in TCR yield between samples came mainly from small differences in library volumes within the pool. In alopecia patients, the study followed how the peripheral blood TCR repertoire changed in vivo over primary and secondary sensitization to diphenylcyclopropenone (DPC), a hapten. Patient blood was sampled pre-sensitization (week 0) and at 2, 6 and about 24 weeks after DPC sensitization. Nearly 30 alopecia patients gave blood for TCR sequencing at one to four time points (pre-sensitization, 2, 6 and 24 weeks). Overall study outcomes, separate from this receptor: The number of PT1 expanded TCRs positively correlated with patch test score, significant at thresholds 8, 16 and 32 but not 4. Compared with pre-sensitization or healthy control sets, expanded TCRs formed significantly more large CDR3 similarity clusters, which is consistent with antigen-driven responses. Because every patient had alopecia, a presumed autoimmune disease, the patients' immune response might differ from that of healthy individuals. After repeated subsampling, the strength of the expansion versus patch-test correlation and the threshold at which it became significant changed. DPC sensitization did not change the number of TCRs with a frequency above 1 in 1000, and there was no evidence of changes in global repertoire structure.

The library was built by means of RACE. The instrument was a NextSeq 500. Library preparation attached unique molecular identifiers to individual cDNA molecules for quantitative, reproducible TCR counting. Each blood RNA sample was used to sequence both TCR alpha and TCR beta chains. The source study handled its data this way. The median number of TCRs per sample was roughly 98,000, ranging from roughly 23,224 to 700,000. The Decombinator software suite was used to annotate V, J and CDR3 in the TCR reads. For the PS versus PT1 abundance plots, all samples were subsampled to the same number of TCRs (28,000). Expanded TCRs were defined as absent before sensitization and observed at least eight times at the 2-week time point. TCRdb itself trimmed the public reads at Q25 with fastp, ran MiXCR and retained productive beta chains. Identical CDR3 proteins give one entry, which carries the most common genes and DNA. The V and J calls and clone size are TCRdb's, not the authors'. The sample yields approximately 89,000 distinct CDR3 sequences; around 9.6% were counted once. The ten top clones hold roughly 2.5% of the sample.

In the case of this clonotype: It lacks a known antigen. The record has no base qualities; no much larger clone is one base away.

The sample's time point label is to be understood as: patch test 2, 6 weeks after DPC sensitization. Sample treatment or condition, as interpreted from the label and publication: therapeutic diphenylcyclopropenone sensitization with weekly scalp DPC. At each patch-test visit, blood was drawn before the patch test was applied. Patients were considered eligible if aged 18 to 70, diagnosed with alopecia and deemed suitable for DPC therapy, and patients were excluded if pregnant. Total RNA was extracted from unfractionated whole blood that had been collected in Tempus Blood RNA tubes. Counted from cysteine to phenylalanine, this CDR3 has 12 amino acids. Only the CDR3 portion is preserved as DNA: 36 bases, with reading frame beginning at the first base. CDR1 and CDR2 were assigned from the germline V gene as MDHEN and SYDVKM. The germline V and J ends show losses of 3 bases and 9 bases respectively, and no gene match explains 2 bases of the junction.

The chain links TRBV28 with TRBJ1-1, with TRBD1 matching 9 junction bases. The material sequenced was whole blood, taken in connection with sensitization to the hapten diphenylcyclopropenone (DPC). This sequence originates from a woman younger than 45 with alopecia areata. Some clones in this sample may be carry-over from other donors' samples. CDR3 region: CASSFGQGKAFF. Here is the DNA: TGTGCCAGCAGTTTTGGACAGGGGAAAGCTTTCTTT.